This entry concerns a single T cell receptor (beta chain). As yet, its antigen is unknown. The PCR made use of 60 Vbeta and 13 Jbeta primers. The method was immunoSEQ multiplex PCR; TCRdb's version includes in-frame clones alone and lacks a portion of them. The repertoire includes 150,000 to 200,000 clones, about four fifths of them detected once, and around 2.3% sits in the top ten. The data stem from a study of cytomegalovirus exposure and HLA in healthy donors. Study-level information: Sequencing of 150 million to 200 million T cells in an earlier analysis found some 100 million unique TCR beta sequences.

The trim removed 5 bases at V and 5 bases at J, leaving 3 bases unmatched. The germline gives CDR1 MDHEN, CDR2 SYDVKM. The CDR3 loop spans 13 amino acids. General study results and limits: Later analysis suggested links between common viral pathogens and several top significant clusters. Later on, a genetic analysis was performed. It linked a missense variant in DCLRE1C with V- and J-gene trimming of TCR beta.

The chain has TRBV28 and TRBJ2-1; 7 bases line up with TRBD1. This TCR derives from a woman aged 50 to 60 in good health and CMV-seronegative. Sequenced: PBMCs. The CDR3 nucleotides read TGTGCCAGCAGTCCGGGACAGCACAATGAGCAGTTCTTC. It specifies CASSPGQHNEQFF.